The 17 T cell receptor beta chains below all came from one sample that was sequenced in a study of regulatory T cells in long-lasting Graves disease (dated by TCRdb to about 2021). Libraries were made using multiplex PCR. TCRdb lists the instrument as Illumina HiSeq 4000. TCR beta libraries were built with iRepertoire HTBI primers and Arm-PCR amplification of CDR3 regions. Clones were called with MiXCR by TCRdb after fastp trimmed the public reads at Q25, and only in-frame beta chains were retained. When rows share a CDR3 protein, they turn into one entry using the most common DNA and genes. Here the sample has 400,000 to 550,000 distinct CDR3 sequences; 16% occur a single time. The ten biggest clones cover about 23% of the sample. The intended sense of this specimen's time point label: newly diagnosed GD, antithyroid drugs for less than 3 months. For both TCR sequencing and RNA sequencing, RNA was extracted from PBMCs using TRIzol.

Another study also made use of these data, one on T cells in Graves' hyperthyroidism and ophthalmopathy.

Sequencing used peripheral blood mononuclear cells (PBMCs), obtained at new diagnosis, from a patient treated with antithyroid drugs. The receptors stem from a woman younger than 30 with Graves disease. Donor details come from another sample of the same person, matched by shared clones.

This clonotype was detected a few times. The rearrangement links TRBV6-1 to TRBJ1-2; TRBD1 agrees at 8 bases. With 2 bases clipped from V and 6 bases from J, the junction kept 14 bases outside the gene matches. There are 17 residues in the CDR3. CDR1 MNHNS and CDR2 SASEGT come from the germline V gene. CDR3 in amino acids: CASSETPERQGRNGYTF. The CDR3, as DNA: TGTGCCAGCAGTGAAACGCCAGAGAGACAGGGGCGGAATGGCTACACCTTC.

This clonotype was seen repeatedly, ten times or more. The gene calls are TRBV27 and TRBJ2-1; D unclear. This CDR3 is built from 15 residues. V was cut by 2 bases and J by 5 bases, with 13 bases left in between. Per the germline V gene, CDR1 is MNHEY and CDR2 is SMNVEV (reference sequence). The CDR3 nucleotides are TGTGCCAGCAGTTTAGCGGTAGCCCTTAACAATGAGCAGTTCTTC. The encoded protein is CASSLAVALNNEQFF.

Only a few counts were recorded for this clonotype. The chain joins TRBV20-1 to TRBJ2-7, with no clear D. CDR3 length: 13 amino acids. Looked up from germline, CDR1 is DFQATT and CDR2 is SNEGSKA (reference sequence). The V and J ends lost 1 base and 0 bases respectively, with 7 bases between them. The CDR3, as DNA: TGCAGTGCTAGAGGACTCCGCTCCTACGAGCAGTACTTC. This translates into CSARGLRSYEQYF.

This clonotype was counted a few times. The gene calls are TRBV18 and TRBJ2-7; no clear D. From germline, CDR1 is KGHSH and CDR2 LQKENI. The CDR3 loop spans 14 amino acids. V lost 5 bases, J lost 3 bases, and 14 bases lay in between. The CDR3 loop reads CASSSTSVVYEQYF. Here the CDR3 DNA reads TGTGCCAGCTCATCCACCAGCGTGGTCTACGAGCAGTACTTC. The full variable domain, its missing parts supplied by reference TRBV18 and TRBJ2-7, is NAGVMQNPRHLVRRRGQEARLRCSPMKGHSHVYWYRQLPEEGLKFMVYLQKENIIDESGMPKERFSAEFPKEGPSILRIQQVVRGDSAAYFCASSSTSVVYEQYFGPGTRLTVT.

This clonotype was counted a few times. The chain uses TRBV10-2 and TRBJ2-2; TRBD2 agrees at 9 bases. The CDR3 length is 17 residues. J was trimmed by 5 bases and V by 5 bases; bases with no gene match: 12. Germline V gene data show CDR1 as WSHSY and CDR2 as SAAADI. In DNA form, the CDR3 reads TGCGCCAGCAGTCCCCGGCTTAGCGGGAGCACTACCGGGGAGCTGTTTTTT. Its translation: CASSPRLSGSTTGELFF.

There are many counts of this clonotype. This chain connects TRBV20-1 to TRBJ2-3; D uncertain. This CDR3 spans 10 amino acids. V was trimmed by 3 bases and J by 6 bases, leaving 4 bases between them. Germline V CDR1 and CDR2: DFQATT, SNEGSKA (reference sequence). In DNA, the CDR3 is TGCAGTGCTAGGCTCGATACGCAGTATTTT. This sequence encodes CSARLDTQYF.

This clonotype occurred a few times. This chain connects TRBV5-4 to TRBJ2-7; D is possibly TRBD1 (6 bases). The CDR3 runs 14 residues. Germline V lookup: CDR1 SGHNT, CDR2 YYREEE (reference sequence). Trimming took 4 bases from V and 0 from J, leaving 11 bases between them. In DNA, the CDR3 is TGTGCCAGCAGCACCGGGACATTCTCCTACGAGCAGTACTTC. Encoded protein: CASSTGTFSYEQYF.

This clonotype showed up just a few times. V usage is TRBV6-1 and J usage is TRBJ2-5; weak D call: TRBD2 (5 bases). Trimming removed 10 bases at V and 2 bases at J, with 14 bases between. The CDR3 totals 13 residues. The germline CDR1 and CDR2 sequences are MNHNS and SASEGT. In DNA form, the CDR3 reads TGTGCCACCACGGTAGCGTTTCAAGAGACCCAGTACTTC. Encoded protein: CATTVAFQETQYF.

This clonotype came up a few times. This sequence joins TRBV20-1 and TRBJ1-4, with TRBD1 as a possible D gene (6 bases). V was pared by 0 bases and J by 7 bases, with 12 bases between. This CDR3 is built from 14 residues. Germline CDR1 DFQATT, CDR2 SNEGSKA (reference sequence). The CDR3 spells CSARDSRGGEKLFF. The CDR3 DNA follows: TGCAGTGCTAGAGATTCCAGGGGCGGTGAAAAACTGTTTTTT.

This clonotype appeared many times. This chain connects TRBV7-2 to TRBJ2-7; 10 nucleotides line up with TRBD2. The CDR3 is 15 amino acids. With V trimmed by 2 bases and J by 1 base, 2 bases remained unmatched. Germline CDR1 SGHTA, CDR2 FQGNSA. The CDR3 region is CASSLLAGESYEQYF. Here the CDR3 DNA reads TGTGCCAGCAGCTTACTAGCGGGAGAGTCCTACGAGCAGTACTTC.

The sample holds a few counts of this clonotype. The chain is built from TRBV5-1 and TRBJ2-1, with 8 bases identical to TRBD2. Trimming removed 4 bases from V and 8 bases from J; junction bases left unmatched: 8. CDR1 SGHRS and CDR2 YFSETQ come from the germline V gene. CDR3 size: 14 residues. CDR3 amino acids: CASSLAGGLDEQFF. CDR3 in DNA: TGCGCCAGCAGCCTGGCGGGGGGCCTGGATGAGCAGTTCTTC.

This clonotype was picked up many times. The CDR3 loop reads CASSEGVLAGPYEQYF. The CDR3 coding sequence is TGTGCCAGCAGTGAAGGGGTACTAGCGGGACCCTACGAGCAGTACTTC. The V and J genes are TRBV2 and TRBJ2-7, with TRBD2 matching over 10 bases. The CDR3 contains 16 residues. Germline assignment: CDR1 SNHLY and CDR2 FYNNEI. V lost 1 base to trimming and J lost 2 bases; unmatched junction nucleotides: 5.

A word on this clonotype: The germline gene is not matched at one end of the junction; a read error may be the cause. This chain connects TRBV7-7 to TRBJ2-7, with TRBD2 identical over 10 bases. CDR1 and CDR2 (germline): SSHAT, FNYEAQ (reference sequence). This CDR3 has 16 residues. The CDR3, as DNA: TGTGCTAGCAGCTTCACCGGGACTAGCGACTCCTACGAGCAGTACTTC. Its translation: CASSFTGTSDSYEQYF. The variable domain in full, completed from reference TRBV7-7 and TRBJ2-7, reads GAGVSQSPRYKVTKRGQDVTLRCDPISSHATLYWYQQALGQGPEFLTYFNYEAQPDKSGLPSDRFSAERPEGSISTLTIQRTEQRDSAMYRCASSFTGTSDSYEQYFGPGTRLTVT.

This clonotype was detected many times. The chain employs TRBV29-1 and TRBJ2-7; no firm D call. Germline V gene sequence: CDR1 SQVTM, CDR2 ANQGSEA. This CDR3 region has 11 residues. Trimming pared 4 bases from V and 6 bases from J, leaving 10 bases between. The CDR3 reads CSVAKGGEQYF. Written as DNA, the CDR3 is TGCAGCGTTGCTAAAGGCGGCGAGCAGTACTTC.

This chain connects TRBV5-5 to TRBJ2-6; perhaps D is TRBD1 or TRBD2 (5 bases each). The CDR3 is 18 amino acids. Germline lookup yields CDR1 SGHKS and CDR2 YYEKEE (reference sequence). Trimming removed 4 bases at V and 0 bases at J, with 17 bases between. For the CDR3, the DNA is TGTGCCAGCAGCATCCTGGGGGACGGGCGCTCTGGGGCCAACGTCCTGACTTTC. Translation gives CASSILGDGRSGANVLTF.

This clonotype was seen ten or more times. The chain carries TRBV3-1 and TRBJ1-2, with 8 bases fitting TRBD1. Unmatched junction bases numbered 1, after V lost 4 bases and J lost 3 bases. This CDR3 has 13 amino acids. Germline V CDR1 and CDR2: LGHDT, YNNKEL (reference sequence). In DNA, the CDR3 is TGTGCCAGCAGCCGGACAGGGTACTATGGCTACACCTTC. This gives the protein CASSRTGYYGYTF.

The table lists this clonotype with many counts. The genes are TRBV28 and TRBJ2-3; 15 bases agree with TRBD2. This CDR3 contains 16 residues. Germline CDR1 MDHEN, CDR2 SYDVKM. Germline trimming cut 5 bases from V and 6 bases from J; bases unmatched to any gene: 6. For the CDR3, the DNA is TGTGCCAGCAGTCTGGGGACTAGCGGGAGGATTGATACGCAGTATTTT. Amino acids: CASSLGTSGRIDTQYF. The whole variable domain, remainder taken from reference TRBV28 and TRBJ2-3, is DVKVTQSSRYLVKRTGEKVFLECVQDMDHENMFWYRQDPGLGLRLIYFSYDVKMKEKGDIPEGYSVSREKKERFSLILESASTNQTSMYLCASSLGTSGRIDTQYFGPGTRLTVL.